This TCR beta chain was captured by sequencing in a study of OX40 agonist ivuxolimab in advanced cancers. Here immunoSEQ multiplex PCR was the method, and the copy in TCRdb shows in-frame clones only, minus some. The data show some 45,000 clones, around 87% seen once. With 3 bases removed from V and 0 bases from J, the gap between germline ends came to 9 bases. The CDR3 is 16 residues long. From germline, CDR1 is LNHDA and CDR2 SQIVND (reference sequence). This material consisted of CD4+ or CD8+ T cells sorted from blood, taken in a trial of the OX40 agonist ivuxolimab. The receptor was isolated from an adult with an advanced solid tumor such as melanoma, head and neck, liver or kidney cancer. V and J are TRBV19 and TRBJ2-6; perhaps TRBD1 as D (5 bases). The CDR3 reads CASSIGHISGANVLTF. DNA for the CDR3: TGTGCCAGTAGTATTGGACATATCTCTGGGGCCAACGTCCTGACTTTC.